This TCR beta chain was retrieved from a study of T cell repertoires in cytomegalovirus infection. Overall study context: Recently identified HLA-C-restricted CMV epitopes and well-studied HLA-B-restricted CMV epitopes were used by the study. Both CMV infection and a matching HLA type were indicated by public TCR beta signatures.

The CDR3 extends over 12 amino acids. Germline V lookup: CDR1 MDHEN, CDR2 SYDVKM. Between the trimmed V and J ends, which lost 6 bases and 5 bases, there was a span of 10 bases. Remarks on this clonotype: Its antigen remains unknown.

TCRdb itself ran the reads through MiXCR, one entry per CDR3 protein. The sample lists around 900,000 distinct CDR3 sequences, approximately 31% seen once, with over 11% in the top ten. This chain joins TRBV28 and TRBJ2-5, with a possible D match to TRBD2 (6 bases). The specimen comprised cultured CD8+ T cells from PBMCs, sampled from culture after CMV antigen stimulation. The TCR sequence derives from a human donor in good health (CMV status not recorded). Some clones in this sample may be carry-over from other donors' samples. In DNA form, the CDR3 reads TGTGCCAGCAGAGGAGGGGATGAGACCCAGTACTTC. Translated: CASRGGDETQYF. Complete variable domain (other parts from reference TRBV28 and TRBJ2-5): DVKVTQSSRYLVKRTGEKVFLECVQDMDHENMFWYRQDPGLGLRLIYFSYDVKMKEKGDIPEGYSVSREKKERFSLILESASTNQTSMYLCASRGGDETQYFGPGTRLLVL.